This T cell receptor beta chain stems from a study of vaccination and CD4 T cells after COVID-19. On the study more broadly: Blood was drawn a median roughly 79 days post second dose, range 14 to 241. Researchers treated cells with overlapping spike peptides taken from SARS-CoV-2, HCoV-NL63, HCoV-OC43 and HCoV-229E.

For this clonotype: Its target is not known.

The treatment is: roughly ten-day PBMC culture with coronavirus spike peptide pools or control peptides (ViraFEST assay). Findings of the study overall: Convalescent patients' vaccine-specific clones were spike mono-reactive in 304 of 307 cases.

The Oncomine TCR Beta short-read assay was applied to DNA of cultured CD4+ T cells. TCRdb reprocessed the PCR reads with MiXCR, giving one entry per CDR3 protein. The sample comprises about 14,000 distinct CDR3 sequences, 65% to 80% of which are singletons, and roughly 10% rests with the top ten. CDR3 size: 11 residues. Germline V lookup: CDR1 MGHDK, CDR2 SYGVNS. The V end lost 2 bases, the J end lost 16 bases, and 11 bases lay between the germline ends. This chain links TRBV25-1 with TRBJ1-4, with D tentatively TRBD1 (6 bases). The sequence was obtained from a human donor who had recovered from COVID-19. Sequencing was performed on CD4+ T cells from blood, cultured in vitro. CDR3 loop: CASSEGGSRFF. The CDR3 nucleotides are TGTGCCAGCAGTGAAGGGGGCTCTAGGTTTTTT.